What follows is one T cell receptor beta chain and its context. The antigen remains undetermined. In germline, CDR1 is SGHDN, CDR2 FVKESK. V was pared by 0 bases and J by 7 bases, with 8 bases of the junction left unmatched. CDR3 length equals 17 residues. This sample is part of a study of shared clonotypes between healthy human individuals. Donors included only healthy HIV-negative adults lacking recent acute infections or vaccinations. Using immunoSEQ multiplex PCR, the repertoire was profiled, and TCRdb retains in-frame clones only, with some absent. The sample includes over 1.4 million clones, around 95% of them seen just once. Findings of the study overall: It was the few donors that limited the genetic and exposure-history diversity represented.

The sequence was obtained from a man aged 30 to 39 in good health. The rearrangement joins TRBV14 to TRBJ2-1; 11 bases are shared with TRBD2. What was sequenced was naive CD4+ T cells sorted from blood. The subset here: CD45RA+ positively selected. CDR3 in amino acids: CASSQDLAGGLRNEQFF. DNA for the CDR3: TGTGCCAGCAGCCAAGATTTAGCGGGAGGGCTTCGGAATGAGCAGTTCTTC.